Presented here are 13 T cell receptor beta chains from one specimen sequenced in a study of regulatory T cells in long-lasting Graves disease. As to time point: persistent/refractory GD, antithyroid drugs over 5 years with positive TRAb. Researchers made the TCR library from RNA that was extracted from PBMCs. Both iRepertoire HTBI primers and Arm-PCR of CDR3 regions were used to build the TCR beta libraries. In TCRdb, the multiplex PCR reads were re-called with MiXCR into one record per CDR3 protein. This table has about half a million distinct CDR3 sequences, approximately 22% appearing once. The sequences come from peripheral blood mononuclear cells (PBMCs), collected when the disease was refractory, from a patient treated with antithyroid drugs. These receptors all stem from a female donor with Graves disease.

This clonotype appeared many times. This sequence joins TRBV25-1 and TRBJ2-7, with TRBD2 matching over 15 bases. Unmatched junction bases numbered 14, after V lost 6 bases and J lost 2 bases. This CDR3 contains 19 residues. Germline V CDR1 and CDR2: MGHDK, SYGVNS. CDR3 loop: CASSPRRTSGRESPYEQYF. CDR3 DNA sequence: TGTGCCAGCAGCCCCAGAAGGACTAGCGGGAGGGAATCCCCCTACGAGCAGTACTTC.

This clonotype turned up a few times. The chain is built from TRBV3-1 and TRBJ1-3, with D unclear. The germline V gene has CDR1 LGHDT and CDR2 YNNKEL (reference sequence). The CDR3 loop spans 13 amino acids. V was trimmed by 1 base and J by 4 bases, leaving 5 bases between them. The CDR3 spells CASSQVPGNTIYF. CDR3 bases: TGTGCCAGCAGCCAAGTCCCCGGAAACACCATATATTTT.

This clonotype occurred a few times. V gene TRBV14 combines with J gene TRBJ2-7, with TRBD2 matching 8 bases. From germline, CDR1 is SGHDN and CDR2 FVKESK. Trimming at V came to 1 base and at J to 3 bases, leaving 8 bases not matched to a gene. The CDR3 sequence is 16 residues long. The CDR3 DNA reads TGTGCCAGCAGCCAAGTAACGGGACTAGTGCGCTACGAGCAGTACTTC. This encodes CASSQVTGLVRYEQYF.

The CDR3: CASSSIAGGSHEQYF. The CDR3 DNA reads TGTGCCAGCAGTTCTATAGCGGGAGGGAGTCACGAGCAGTACTTC. The genes are TRBV27 and TRBJ2-7; 11 bases line up with TRBD2. J was trimmed by 5 bases and V by 4 bases; bases with no gene match: 7. Looked up from germline, CDR1 is MNHEY and CDR2 is SMNVEV (reference sequence). CDR3 size: 15 residues.

The chain combines TRBV30 with TRBJ1-1; 10 bases are a match to TRBD1. Trimming at V came to 3 bases and at J to 4 bases, leaving 5 bases not matched to a gene. Germline CDR1 is GTSNPN and CDR2 is SVGIG (reference sequence). CDR3 length: 14 amino acids. Written as DNA, the CDR3 is TGTGCCTGGAGCGGACAGGGGGTGATCACTGAAGCTTTCTTT. Its protein is CAWSGQGVITEAFF.

Ten or more counts support this clonotype. J is TRBJ1-1 and V is TRBV28; D not certain. CDR1 and CDR2 from the germline V gene are MDHEN and SYDVKM. CDR3 length: 15 residues. Trimming pared 3 bases from V and 1 base from J, leaving 12 bases between. CDR3 coding DNA: TGTGCCAGCAGTTTGGCCGGGAGGGAGAACACTGAAGCTTTCTTT. Its translation: CASSLAGRENTEAFF.

The chain has TRBV19 and TRBJ1-5; 11 bases map to TRBD1. V dropped 5 bases and J dropped 4; count of bases not matched to a gene: 16. The CDR3 loop spans 19 amino acids. Germline V gene lookup returns CDR1 LNHDA and CDR2 SQIVND (reference sequence). The CDR3 reads CASSVRDRGAQSVNQPQHF. CDR3 bases: TGTGCCAGTAGTGTCCGGGACAGGGGGGCCCAATCGGTGAATCAGCCCCAGCATTTT.

The table lists this clonotype with a few counts. The chain employs TRBV7-9 and TRBJ2-7; the D is unclear. V lost 6 bases to trimming and J lost 5 bases, with 8 bases between them. The CDR3 length is 11 residues. The germline V gene has CDR1 SEHNR and CDR2 FQNEAQ (reference sequence). The CDR3, as DNA: TGTGCCAGCAGGGCCCTGAACGAGCAGTACTTC. Amino acids: CASRALNEQYF.

This clonotype has only a few counts. The rearrangement joins TRBV12-3 or TRBV12-4 to TRBJ1-2; D possibly corresponds to TRBD1 (6 bases). V shed 5 bases and J shed 3 bases, with 13 bases lying between them. CDR3 length equals 14 residues. CDR3 sequence: CASSLHRTDYGYTF. CDR3 DNA: TGTGCCAGCAGTCTCCACAGGACAGACTATGGCTACACCTTC.

The chain is built from TRBV29-1 and TRBJ2-5; D is tentatively TRBD1 or TRBD2 (6 bases each). V lost 4 bases to trimming and J lost 5 bases, with 11 bases between them. Germline V gives CDR1 SQVTM, CDR2 ANQGSEA. This CDR3 contains 12 residues. The CDR3 sequence: CSVGGAGETQYF. CDR3 coding DNA: TGCAGCGTTGGGGGGGCCGGGGAGACCCAGTACTTC.

This clonotype came up many times. This chain links TRBV2 with TRBJ2-7; 11 bases are shared with TRBD2. CDR3 length: 16 residues. Germline V CDR1 and CDR2: SNHLY, FYNNEI. V lost 8 bases and J lost 4; bases outside the gene matches: 13. CDR3 in amino acids: CASHDPTGTSGYEQYF. The CDR3 DNA follows: TGTGCCAGCCACGACCCGACTGGGACTAGCGGATACGAGCAGTACTTC.

This clonotype came up many times. The chain carries TRBV7-9 and TRBJ1-2; D is possibly TRBD1 (6 bases). The CDR3 contains 14 residues. V was trimmed by 4 bases and J by 5 bases, leaving 14 bases between them. Germline V lookup: CDR1 SEHNR, CDR2 FQNEAQ (reference sequence). In DNA form, the CDR3 reads TGTGCCAGCAGCTGGAGGGACACCACTTATGGCTACACCTTC. Its translation is CASSWRDTTYGYTF.

This clonotype was counted at least ten times. This chain links TRBV7-9 with TRBJ2-7; D call uncertain. V dropped 1 base and J dropped 5 bases, with 9 bases sitting between them. The V gene's germline CDR1 is SEHNR and CDR2 FQNEAQ (reference sequence). CDR3 length equals 13 residues. CDR3 sequence (DNA): TGTGCCAGCAGCTTAGGCCCCCGGGACGAGCAGTACTTC. It translates to CASSLGPRDEQYF. Together with reference TRBV7-9 and TRBJ2-7, the CDR3 gives the full variable domain: DTGVSQNPRHKITKRGQNVTFRCDPISEHNRLYWYRQTLGQGPEFLTYFQNEAQLEKSRLLSDRFSAERPKGSFSTLEIQRTEQGDSAMYLCASSLGPRDEQYFGPGTRLTVT.